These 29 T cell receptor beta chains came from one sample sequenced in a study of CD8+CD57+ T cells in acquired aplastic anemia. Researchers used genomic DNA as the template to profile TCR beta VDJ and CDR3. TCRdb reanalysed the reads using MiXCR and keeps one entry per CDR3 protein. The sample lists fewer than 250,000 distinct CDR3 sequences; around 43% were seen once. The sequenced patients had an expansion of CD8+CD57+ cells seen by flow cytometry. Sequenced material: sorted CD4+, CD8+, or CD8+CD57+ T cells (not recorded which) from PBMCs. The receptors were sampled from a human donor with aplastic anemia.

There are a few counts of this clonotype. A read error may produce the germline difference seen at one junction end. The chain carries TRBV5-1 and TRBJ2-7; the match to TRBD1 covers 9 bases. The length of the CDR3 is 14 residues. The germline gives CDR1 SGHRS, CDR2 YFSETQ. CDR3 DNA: TGTGCCAGCAGCTCCCCGGACAGGGGCTACGAGCAGTACTTC. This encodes CASSSPDRGYEQYF. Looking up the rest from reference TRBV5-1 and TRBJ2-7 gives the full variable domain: KAGVTQTPRYLIKTRGQQVTLSCSPISGHRSVSWYQQTPGQGLQFLFEYFSETQRNKGNFPGRFSGRQFSNSRSEMNVSTLELGDSALYLCASSSPDRGYEQYFGPGTRLTVT.

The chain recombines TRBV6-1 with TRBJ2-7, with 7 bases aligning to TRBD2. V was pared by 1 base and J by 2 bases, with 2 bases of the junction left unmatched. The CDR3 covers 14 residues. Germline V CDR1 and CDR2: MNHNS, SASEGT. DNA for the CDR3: TGTGCCAGCAGTGAAGGGGAGGGTCCCTACGAGCAGTACTTC. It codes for CASSEGEGPYEQYF.

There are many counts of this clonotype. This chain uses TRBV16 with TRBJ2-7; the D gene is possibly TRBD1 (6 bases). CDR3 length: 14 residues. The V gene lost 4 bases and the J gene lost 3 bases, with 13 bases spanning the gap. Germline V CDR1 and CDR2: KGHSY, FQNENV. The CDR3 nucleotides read TGTGCCAGCAGCCGCGACAGGCCGATCTACGAGCAGTACTTC. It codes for CASSRDRPIYEQYF.

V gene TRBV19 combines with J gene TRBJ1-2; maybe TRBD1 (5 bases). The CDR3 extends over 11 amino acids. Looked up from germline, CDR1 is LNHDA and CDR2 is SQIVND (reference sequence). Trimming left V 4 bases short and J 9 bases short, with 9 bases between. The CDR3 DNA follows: TGTGCCAGTAGTAAAGACAGAAGCTACACCTTC. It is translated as CASSKDRSYTF.

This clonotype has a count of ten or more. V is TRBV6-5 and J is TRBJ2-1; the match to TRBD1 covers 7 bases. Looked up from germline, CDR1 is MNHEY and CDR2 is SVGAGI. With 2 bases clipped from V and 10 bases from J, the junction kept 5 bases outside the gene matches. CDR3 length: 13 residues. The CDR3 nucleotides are TGTGCCAGCAGTTACGCCACAGGGGTGGAGCAGTTCTTC. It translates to CASSYATGVEQFF.

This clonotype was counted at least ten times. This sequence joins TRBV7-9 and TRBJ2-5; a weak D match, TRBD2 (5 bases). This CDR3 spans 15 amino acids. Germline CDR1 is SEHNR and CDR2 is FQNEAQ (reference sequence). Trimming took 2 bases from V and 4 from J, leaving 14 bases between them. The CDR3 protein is CASSLSFFAGETQYF. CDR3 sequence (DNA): TGTGCCAGCAGCTTAAGTTTTTTCGCGGGAGAGACCCAGTACTTC.

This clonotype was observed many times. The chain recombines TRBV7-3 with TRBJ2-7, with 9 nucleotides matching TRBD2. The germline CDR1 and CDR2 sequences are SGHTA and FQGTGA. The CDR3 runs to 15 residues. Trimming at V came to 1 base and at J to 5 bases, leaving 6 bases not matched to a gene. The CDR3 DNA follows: TGTGCCAGCAGCTTAATTCGACTAGCGGCCCACGAGCAGTACTTC. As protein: CASSLIRLAAHEQYF.

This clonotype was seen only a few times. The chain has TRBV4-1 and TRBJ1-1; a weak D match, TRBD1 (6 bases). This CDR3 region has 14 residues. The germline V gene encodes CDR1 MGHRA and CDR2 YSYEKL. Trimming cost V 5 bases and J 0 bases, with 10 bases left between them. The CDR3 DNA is TGCGCCAGCAGCGGGCGGACAGTGAACACTGAAGCTTTCTTT. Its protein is CASSGRTVNTEAFF.

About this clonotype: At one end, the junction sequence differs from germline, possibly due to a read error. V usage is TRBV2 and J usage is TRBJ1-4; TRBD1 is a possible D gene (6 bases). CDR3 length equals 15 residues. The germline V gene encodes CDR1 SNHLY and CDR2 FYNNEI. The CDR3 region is CASSPEDRLDEKLLF. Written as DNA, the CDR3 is TGTGCCAGCAGTCCCGAAGACAGGTTGGATGAAAAACTGCTTTTT. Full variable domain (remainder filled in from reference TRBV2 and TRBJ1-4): EPEVTQTPSHQVTQMGQEVILRCVPISNHLYFYWYRQILGQKVEFLVSFYNNEISEKSEIFDDQFSVERPDGSNFTLKIRSTKLEDSAMYFCASSPEDRLDEKLLFGSGTQLSVL.

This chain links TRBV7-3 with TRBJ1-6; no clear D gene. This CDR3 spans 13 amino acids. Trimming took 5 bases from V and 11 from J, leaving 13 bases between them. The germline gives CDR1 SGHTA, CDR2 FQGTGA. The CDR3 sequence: CASSPATKTPLHF. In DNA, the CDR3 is TGTGCCAGCAGCCCCGCGACAAAAACACCCCTCCACTTT.

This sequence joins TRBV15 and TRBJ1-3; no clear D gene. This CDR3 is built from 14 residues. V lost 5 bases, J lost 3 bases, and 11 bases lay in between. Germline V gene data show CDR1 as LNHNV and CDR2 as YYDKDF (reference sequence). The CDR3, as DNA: TGTGCCACCAGCGCAGGATTGGGTGGAAACACCATATATTTT. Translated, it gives CATSAGLGGNTIYF.

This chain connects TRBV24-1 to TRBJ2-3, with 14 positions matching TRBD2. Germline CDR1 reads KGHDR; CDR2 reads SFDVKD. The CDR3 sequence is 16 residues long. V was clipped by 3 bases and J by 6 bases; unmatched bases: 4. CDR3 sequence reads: CATSDPGLAGVDTQYF. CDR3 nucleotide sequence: TGTGCCACCAGTGATCCGGGACTAGCGGGAGTCGATACGCAGTATTTT.

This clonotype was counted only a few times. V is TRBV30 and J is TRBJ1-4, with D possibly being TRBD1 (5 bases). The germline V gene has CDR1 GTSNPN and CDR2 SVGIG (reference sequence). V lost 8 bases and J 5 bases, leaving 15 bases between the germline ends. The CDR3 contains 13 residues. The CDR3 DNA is TGTGCCCGATTGCAGGGCGACAATGAAAAACTGTTTTTT. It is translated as CARLQGDNEKLFF.

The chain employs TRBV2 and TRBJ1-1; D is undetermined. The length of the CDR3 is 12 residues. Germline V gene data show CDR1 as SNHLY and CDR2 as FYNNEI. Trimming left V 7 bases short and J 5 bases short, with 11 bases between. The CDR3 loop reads CASKSLGTEAFF. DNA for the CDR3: TGTGCCAGCAAATCCCTGGGGACTGAAGCTTTCTTT. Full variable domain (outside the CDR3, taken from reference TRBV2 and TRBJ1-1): EPEVTQTPSHQVTQMGQEVILRCVPISNHLYFYWYRQILGQKVEFLVSFYNNEISEKSEIFDDQFSVERPDGSNFTLKIRSTKLEDSAMYFCASKSLGTEAFFGQGTRLTVV.

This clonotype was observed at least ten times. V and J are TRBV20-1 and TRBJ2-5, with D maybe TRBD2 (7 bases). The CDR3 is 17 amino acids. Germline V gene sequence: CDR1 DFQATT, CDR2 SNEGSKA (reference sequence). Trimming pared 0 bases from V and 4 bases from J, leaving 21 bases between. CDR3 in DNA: TGCAGTGCTAGAGATAACGAGTATGGGGGGGCGACAGAGACCCAGTACTTC. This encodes CSARDNEYGGATETQYF.

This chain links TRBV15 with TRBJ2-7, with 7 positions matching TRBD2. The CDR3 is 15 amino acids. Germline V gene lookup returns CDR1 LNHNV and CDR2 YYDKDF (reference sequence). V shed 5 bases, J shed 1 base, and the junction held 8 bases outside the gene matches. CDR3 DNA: TGTGCCACCAGCTACGGGGGAGGGGATTCCTACGAGCAGTACTTC. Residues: CATSYGGGDSYEQYF.

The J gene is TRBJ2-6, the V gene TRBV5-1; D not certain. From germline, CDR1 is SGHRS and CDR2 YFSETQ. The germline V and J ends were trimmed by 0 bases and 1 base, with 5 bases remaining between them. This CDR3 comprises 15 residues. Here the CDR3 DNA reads TGCGCCAGCAGCTTGGAAGGTTCTGGGGCCAACGTCCTGACTTTC. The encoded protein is CASSLEGSGANVLTF.

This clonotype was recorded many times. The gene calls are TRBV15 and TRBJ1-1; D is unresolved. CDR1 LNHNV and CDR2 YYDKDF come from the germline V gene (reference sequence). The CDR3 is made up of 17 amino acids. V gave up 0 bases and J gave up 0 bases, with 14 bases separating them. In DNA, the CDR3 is TGTGCCACCAGCAGAGATTTAGAGACGCCACTGAACACTGAAGCTTTCTTT. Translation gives CATSRDLETPLNTEAFF.

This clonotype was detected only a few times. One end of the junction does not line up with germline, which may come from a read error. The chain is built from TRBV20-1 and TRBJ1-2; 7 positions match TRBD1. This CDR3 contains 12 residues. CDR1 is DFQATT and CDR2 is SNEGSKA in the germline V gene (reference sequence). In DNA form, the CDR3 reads TGCAGTGCTAGGTTGGTGGGACAGTTTCTTTCCTTC. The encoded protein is CSARLVGQFLSF.

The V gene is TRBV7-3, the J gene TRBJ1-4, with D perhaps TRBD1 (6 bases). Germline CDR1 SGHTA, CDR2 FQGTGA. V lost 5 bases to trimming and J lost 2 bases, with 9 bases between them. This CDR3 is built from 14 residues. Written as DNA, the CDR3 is TGTGCCAGCAGCGTAGGGGGGACTAATGAAAAACTGTTTTTT. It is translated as CASSVGGTNEKLFF. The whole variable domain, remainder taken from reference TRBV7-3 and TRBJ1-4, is GAGVSQTPSNKVTEKGKYVELRCDPISGHTALYWYRQSLGQGPEFLIYFQGTGAADDSGLPNDRFFAVRPEGSVSTLKIQRTERGDSAVYLCASSVGGTNEKLFFGSGTQLSVL.

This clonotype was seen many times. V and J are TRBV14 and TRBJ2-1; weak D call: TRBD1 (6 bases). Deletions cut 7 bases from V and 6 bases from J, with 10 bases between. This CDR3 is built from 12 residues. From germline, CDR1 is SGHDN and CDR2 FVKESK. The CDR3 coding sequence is TGTGCCAGCAACCAGGGGCCCAATGAGCAGTTCTTC. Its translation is CASNQGPNEQFF.

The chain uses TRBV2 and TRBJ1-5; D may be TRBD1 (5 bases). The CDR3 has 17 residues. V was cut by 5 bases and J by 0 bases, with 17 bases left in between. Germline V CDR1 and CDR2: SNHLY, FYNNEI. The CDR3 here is CASSYQGSLYSNQPQHF. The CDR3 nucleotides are TGTGCCAGCAGTTACCAGGGCAGTTTATATAGCAATCAGCCCCAGCATTTT.

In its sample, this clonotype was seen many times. CDR3: CASSRGTSVSYEQYF. In DNA form, the CDR3 reads TGTGCCAGCAGCCGGGGAACTAGCGTCTCCTACGAGCAGTACTTC. The rearrangement joins TRBV7-9 to TRBJ2-7, with 7 bases fitting TRBD2. Germline assignment: CDR1 SEHNR and CDR2 FQNEAQ (reference sequence). This CDR3 region has 15 residues. The V gene end was trimmed by 5 bases and the J gene end by 0 bases; junction bases not matched to a gene: 7.

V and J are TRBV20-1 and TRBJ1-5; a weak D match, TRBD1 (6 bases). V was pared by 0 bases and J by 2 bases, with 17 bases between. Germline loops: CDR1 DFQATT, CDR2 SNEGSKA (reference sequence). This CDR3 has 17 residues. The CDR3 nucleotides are TGCAGTGCTAGAGATAGGAGGGGGAATTTCGGCAATCAGCCCCAGCATTTT. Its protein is CSARDRRGNFGNQPQHF.

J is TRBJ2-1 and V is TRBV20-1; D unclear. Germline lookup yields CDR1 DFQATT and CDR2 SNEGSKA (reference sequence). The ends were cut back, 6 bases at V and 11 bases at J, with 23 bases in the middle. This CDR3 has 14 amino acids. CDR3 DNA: TGCAGTGCCCCACTCAGACAACCTTGGAATAAGCAGTTCTTC. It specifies CSAPLRQPWNKQFF.

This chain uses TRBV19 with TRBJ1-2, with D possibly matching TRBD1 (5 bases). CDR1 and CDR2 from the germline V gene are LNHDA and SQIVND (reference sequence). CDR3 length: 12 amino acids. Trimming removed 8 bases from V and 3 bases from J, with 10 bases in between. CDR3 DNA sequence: TGTGCCAGTCAAGACAGTTACTATGGCTACACCTTC. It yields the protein CASQDSYYGYTF.

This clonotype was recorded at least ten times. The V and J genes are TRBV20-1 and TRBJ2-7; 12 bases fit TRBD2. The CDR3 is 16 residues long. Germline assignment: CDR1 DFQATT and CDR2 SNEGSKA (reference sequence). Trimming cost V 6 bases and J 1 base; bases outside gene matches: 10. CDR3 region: CSARPSGRARSYEQYF. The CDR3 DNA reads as TGCAGTGCACGACCTAGCGGGAGGGCCCGTTCCTACGAGCAGTACTTC.

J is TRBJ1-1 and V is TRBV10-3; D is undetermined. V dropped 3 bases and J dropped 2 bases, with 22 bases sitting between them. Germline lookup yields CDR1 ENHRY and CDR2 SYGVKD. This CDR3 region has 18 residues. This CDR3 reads CAISDQGWLSEGNTEAFF. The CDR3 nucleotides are TGTGCCATCAGTGATCAAGGATGGCTCAGCGAGGGAAACACTGAAGCTTTCTTT.

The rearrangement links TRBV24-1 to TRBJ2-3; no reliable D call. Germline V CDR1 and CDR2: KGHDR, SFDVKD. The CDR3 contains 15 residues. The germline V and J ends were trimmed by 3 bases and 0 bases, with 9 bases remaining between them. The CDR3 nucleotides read TGTGCCACCAGTGATAGGAAGAGAAGCACAGATACGCAGTATTTT. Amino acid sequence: CATSDRKRSTDTQYF.